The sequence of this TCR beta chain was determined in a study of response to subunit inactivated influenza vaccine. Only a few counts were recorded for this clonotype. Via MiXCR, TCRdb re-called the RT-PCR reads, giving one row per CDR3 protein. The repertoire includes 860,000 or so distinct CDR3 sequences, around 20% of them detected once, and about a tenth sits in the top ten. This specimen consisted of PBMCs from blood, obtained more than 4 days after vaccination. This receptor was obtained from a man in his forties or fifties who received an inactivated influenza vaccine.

The CDR3 DNA follows: TGTGCCAGCAACTCGTATGGGGAGCTGTTTTTT. This gives the protein CASNSYGELFF. J is TRBJ2-2 and V is TRBV7-2; no clear D gene. Germline CDR1 is SGHTA and CDR2 is FQGNSA. The CDR3 extends over 11 amino acids. Trimming cost V 7 bases and J 8 bases, with 8 bases left between them.